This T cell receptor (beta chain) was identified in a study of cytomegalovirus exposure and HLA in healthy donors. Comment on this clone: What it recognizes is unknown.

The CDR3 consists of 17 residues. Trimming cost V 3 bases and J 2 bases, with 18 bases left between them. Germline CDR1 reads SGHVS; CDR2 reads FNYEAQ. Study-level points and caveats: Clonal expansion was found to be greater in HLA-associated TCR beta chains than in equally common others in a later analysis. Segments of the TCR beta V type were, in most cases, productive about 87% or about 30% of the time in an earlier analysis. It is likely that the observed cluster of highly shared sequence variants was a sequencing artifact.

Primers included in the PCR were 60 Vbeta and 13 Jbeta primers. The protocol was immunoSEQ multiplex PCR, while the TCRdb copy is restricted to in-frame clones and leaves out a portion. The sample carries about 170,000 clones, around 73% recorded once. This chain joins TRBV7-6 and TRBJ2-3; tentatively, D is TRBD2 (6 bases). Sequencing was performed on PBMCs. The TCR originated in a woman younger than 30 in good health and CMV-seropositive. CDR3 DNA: TGTGCCAGCAGCTTTCACAAAACCGGACTATCCACAGATACGCAGTATTTT. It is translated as CASSFHKTGLSTDTQYF.